This T cell receptor beta chain was obtained from a study of response to subunit inactivated influenza vaccine. TCRdb passed the RT-PCR reads through MiXCR, listing each CDR3 protein once. The data hold 200,000 to 300,000 distinct CDR3 sequences, with 12% observed a single time. The CDR3 sequence is 13 residues long. The ends lost 5 bases at V and 5 bases at J; junction bases unmatched: 8. CDR1 is DFQATT and CDR2 is SNEGSKA in the germline V gene (reference sequence). Study-wide points: A suggestion made by the authors is that each seasonal influenza vaccination recruits few new T cells.

This clonotype showed up just a few times. Its target is unknown. Sequencing used non-naive T cells sorted from PBMCs, obtained less than 15 days before vaccination. V usage is TRBV20-1 and J usage is TRBJ1-2, with 7 nucleotides matching TRBD1. The receptor was isolated from a man aged 45-65 years who received an inactivated influenza vaccine. This CDR3 reads CSAHSGTVYGYTF. The CDR3 nucleotides read TGCAGTGCTCACTCCGGGACAGTTTATGGCTACACCTTC.